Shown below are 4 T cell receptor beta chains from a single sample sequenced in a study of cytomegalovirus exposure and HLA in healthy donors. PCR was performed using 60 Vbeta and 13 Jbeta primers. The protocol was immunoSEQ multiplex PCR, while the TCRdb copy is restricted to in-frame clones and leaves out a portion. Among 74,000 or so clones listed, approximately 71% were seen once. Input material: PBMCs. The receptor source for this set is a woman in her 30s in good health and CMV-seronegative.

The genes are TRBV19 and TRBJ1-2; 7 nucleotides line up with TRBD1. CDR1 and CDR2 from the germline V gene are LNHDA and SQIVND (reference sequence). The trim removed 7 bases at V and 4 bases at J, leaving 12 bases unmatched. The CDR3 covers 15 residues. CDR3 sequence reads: CASTPQSGGLYGYTF. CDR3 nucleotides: TGTGCCAGTACCCCCCAGTCAGGGGGGCTCTATGGCTACACCTTC.

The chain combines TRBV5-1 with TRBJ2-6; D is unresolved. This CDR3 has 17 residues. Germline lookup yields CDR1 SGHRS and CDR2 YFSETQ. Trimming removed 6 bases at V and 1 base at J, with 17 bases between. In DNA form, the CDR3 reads TGCGCCAGCATAGCCCAGCCCTTTGGATCTGGGGCCAACGTCCTGACTTTC. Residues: CASIAQPFGSGANVLTF.

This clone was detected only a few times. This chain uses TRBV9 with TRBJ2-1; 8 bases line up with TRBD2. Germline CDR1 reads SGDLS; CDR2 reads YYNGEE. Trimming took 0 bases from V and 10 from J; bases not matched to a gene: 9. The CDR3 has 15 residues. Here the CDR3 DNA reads TGTGCCAGCAGCGTAGGACTCGGGGGGGGATTGGAGCAGTTCTTC. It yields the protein CASSVGLGGGLEQFF.

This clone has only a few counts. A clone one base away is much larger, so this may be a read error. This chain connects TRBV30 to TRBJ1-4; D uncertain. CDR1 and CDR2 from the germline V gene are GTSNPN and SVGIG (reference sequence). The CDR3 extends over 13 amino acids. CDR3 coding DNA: TGTGCCTGGAGTGTAAACTCCAATGAACAACTGTTTTTT. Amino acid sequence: CAWSVNSNEQLFF.